The 2 T cell receptor beta chains presented below share a single source sample, sequenced in a study of T cells in Graves' hyperthyroidism and ophthalmopathy. Amplified regions were TCR beta CDR3 sequences from RNA transcripts. RT-PCR in the first round (using the HTBI primer set) targeted the TCR CDR3. A single record per CDR3 protein comes from TCRdb applying MiXCR to the multiplex PCR reads. The data contain about 290,000 distinct CDR3 sequences, nearly 15% of them seen just once; the ten biggest clones take up roughly 30%. Material for sequencing was blood. Every receptor here comes from a woman aged 50 to 60 with Graves' hyperthyroidism that later progressed to Graves' ophthalmopathy.

The rearrangement joins TRBV7-9 to TRBJ2-1; tentative D call: TRBD2 (6 bases). The germline gives CDR1 SEHNR, CDR2 FQNEAQ (reference sequence). This CDR3 contains 14 residues. Trimming took off 5 bases at V and 5 bases at J, with 13 bases between the two ends. The CDR3, as DNA: TGTGCCAGCAGCGGGCTAGCGAGAAACAATGAGCAGTTCTTC. It codes for CASSGLARNNEQFF.

The chain employs TRBV7-8 and TRBJ2-5; 11 bases are shared with TRBD2. J lost 2 bases, V lost 4 bases, and 12 bases had no gene match. Germline V gives CDR1 SGHVS, CDR2 FQNEAQ. The CDR3 length is 18 residues. The CDR3 region has the DNA TGTGCCAGCAGCTCCCCCGGGACTAGCGGAAACCTACAAGAGACCCAGTACTTC. Its translation is CASSSPGTSGNLQETQYF.